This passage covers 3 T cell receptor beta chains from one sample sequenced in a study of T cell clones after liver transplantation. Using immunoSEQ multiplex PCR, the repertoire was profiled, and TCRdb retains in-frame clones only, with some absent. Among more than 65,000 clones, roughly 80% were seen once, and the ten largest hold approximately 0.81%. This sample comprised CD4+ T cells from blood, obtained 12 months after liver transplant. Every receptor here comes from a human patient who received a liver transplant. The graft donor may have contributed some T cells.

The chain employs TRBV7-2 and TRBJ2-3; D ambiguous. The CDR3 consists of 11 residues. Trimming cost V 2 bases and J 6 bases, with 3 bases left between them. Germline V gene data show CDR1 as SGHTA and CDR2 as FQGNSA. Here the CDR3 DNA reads TGTGCCAGCAGCTTAACCGATACGCAGTATTTT. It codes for CASSLTDTQYF.

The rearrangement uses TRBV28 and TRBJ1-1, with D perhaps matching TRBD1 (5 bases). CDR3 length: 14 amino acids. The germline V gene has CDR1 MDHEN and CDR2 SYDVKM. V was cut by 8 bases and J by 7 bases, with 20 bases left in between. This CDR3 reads CASLPGGQGFEAFF. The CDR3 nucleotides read TGTGCCAGCCTCCCAGGAGGGCAGGGCTTTGAAGCTTTCTTT.

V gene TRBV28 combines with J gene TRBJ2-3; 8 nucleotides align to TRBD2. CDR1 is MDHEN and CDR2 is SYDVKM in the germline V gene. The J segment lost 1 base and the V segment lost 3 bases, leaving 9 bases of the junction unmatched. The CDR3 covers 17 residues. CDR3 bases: TGTGCCAGCAGTTTCCGTCGTAGCGGGACTCGCACAGATACGCAGTATTTT. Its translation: CASSFRRSGTRTDTQYF.